What follows are 18 T cell receptor beta chains derived from one specimen sequenced in a study of T cells in localized non-small cell lung cancer. Profiling relied on immunoSEQ multiplex PCR, and the TCRdb table lists in-frame clones only, not all of them. The sample lists roughly 27,000 clones, 92% occurring once. The source material was peripheral blood mononuclear cells, sampled before any cancer treatment. The receptors derive from a woman aged 40 to 75 with stage III lung adenocarcinoma.

The sample holds one count of this clone. V gene TRBV9 combines with J gene TRBJ2-3; 10 bases map to TRBD2. CDR1 SGDLS and CDR2 YYNGEE come from the germline V gene. Trimming cost V 1 base and J 2 bases; bases outside gene matches: 4. The CDR3 extends over 16 amino acids. As DNA, the CDR3 is TGTGCCAGCAGCGTAAATAGCGGGAGGCCCACAGATACGCAGTATTTT. This sequence encodes CASSVNSGRPTDTQYF. The entire variable domain, with the rest obtained from reference TRBV9 and TRBJ2-3, is as follows: DSGVTQTPKHLITATGQRVTLRCSPRSGDLSVYWYQQSLDQGLQFLIQYYNGEERAKGNILERFSAQQFPDLHSELNLSSLELGDSALYFCASSVNSGRPTDTQYFGPGTRLTVL.

The J gene is TRBJ2-1, the V gene TRBV7-8; 13 bases fit TRBD2. J was trimmed by 8 bases and V by 5 bases; bases with no gene match: 6. This CDR3 contains 15 residues. The V gene's germline CDR1 is SGHVS and CDR2 FQNEAQ. CDR3 loop: CASSRGTSGNDEQFF. Written as DNA, the CDR3 is TGTGCCAGCAGCCGGGGGACTAGCGGGAACGATGAGCAGTTCTTC.

The chain uses TRBV29-1 and TRBJ2-5; possibly TRBD2 for D (5 bases). Trimming pared 8 bases from V and 5 bases from J, leaving 15 bases between. CDR1 and CDR2 (germline): SQVTM, ANQGSEA. The CDR3 extends over 12 amino acids. The CDR3 protein is CSIGLGEETQYF. The DNA for the CDR3 is TGCAGCATAGGACTGGGAGAGGAGACCCAGTACTTC.

The rearrangement uses TRBV10-2 and TRBJ1-1; D uncertain. Germline CDR1 and CDR2: WSHSY and SAAADI. The ends were cut back, 2 bases at V and 3 bases at J, with 7 bases in the middle. The CDR3 extends over 13 amino acids. The CDR3 bases are TGCGCCAGCAGTGAGGTAGGGTACACTGAAGCTTTCTTT. Translated: CASSEVGYTEAFF.

The V and J genes are TRBV29-1 and TRBJ1-2; D perhaps matches TRBD1 (5 bases). CDR1 is SQVTM, CDR2 ANQGSEA, per germline. The CDR3 sequence is 15 residues long. The V end was cut by 4 bases, the J end by 3 bases, with 18 bases between. The CDR3, as DNA: TGCAGCGTTGTGGGAAGGGACGACAAGGACTATGGCTACACCTTC. It codes for CSVVGRDDKDYGYTF.

This clone was found once. This sequence joins TRBV10-3 and TRBJ2-5; D may match TRBD1 or TRBD2 (5 bases each). Germline V gene data show CDR1 as ENHRY and CDR2 as SYGVKD. The CDR3 sequence is 17 residues long. V was trimmed by 8 bases and J by 5 bases, leaving 27 bases between them. Here the CDR3 DNA reads TGTGCCATCTCCGAGGGGATGGGGGTTGGTGTGCGGGAGACCCAGTACTTC. As protein: CAISEGMGVGVRETQYF.

The chain employs TRBV6-1 and TRBJ1-2; the D is unclear. The CDR3 spans 11 residues. Trimming removed 8 bases from V and 5 bases from J, with 9 bases in between. Germline loops: CDR1 MNHNS, CDR2 SASEGT. This CDR3 reads CASGSLYGYTF. DNA for the CDR3: TGTGCCAGCGGATCCCTTTATGGCTACACCTTC.

The V gene is TRBV13, the J gene TRBJ2-5; D is unresolved. The V and J ends lost 0 bases and 1 base respectively, with 3 bases between them. This CDR3 region has 13 residues. CDR1 PRHDT and CDR2 FYEKMQ come from the germline V gene (reference sequence). CDR3 sequence reads: CASSLGTQETQYF. Written as DNA, the CDR3 is TGTGCCAGCAGCTTAGGGACCCAAGAGACCCAGTACTTC.

This clone was observed a single time. The chain couples TRBV28 to TRBJ1-1, with 8 positions matching TRBD1. Germline-derived CDR1 and CDR2 are MDHEN and SYDVKM. V gave up 6 bases and J gave up 1 base; unmatched junction bases: 4. The CDR3 covers 14 residues. Written as DNA, the CDR3 is TGTGCCAGCAGAACTGGACAGGGGAACACTGAAGCTTTCTTT. Translating it yields CASRTGQGNTEAFF. Full variable domain (outside the CDR3, taken from reference TRBV28 and TRBJ1-1): DVKVTQSSRYLVKRTGEKVFLECVQDMDHENMFWYRQDPGLGLRLIYFSYDVKMKEKGDIPEGYSVSREKKERFSLILESASTNQTSMYLCASRTGQGNTEAFFGQGTRLTVV.

Regarding this clone: Different DNA sequences within this sample yield the same CDR3. The CDR3, as DNA: TGTGCCAGCAGAAACACCGGGGAGCTGTTTTTT. Translated: CASRNTGELFF. The chain couples TRBV6-5 to TRBJ2-2; D not resolved. There are 11 residues in the CDR3. The germline V and J ends were trimmed by 6 bases and 2 bases, with 1 base remaining between them. Germline values: CDR1 MNHEY, CDR2 SVGAGI.

The chain uses TRBV6-1 and TRBJ2-6; D unclear. Between the trimmed V and J ends, which lost 3 bases and 0 bases, there was a span of 9 bases. CDR3 size: 16 residues. Germline V gene lookup returns CDR1 MNHNS and CDR2 SASEGT. DNA for the CDR3: TGTGCCAGCAGTGACCCCTCAAGCTCTGGGGCCAACGTCCTGACTTTC. Amino acid sequence: CASSDPSSSGANVLTF.

This chain uses TRBV19 with TRBJ1-3; possibly TRBD1 for D (5 bases). This CDR3 spans 14 amino acids. The germline CDR1 and CDR2 sequences are LNHDA and SQIVND (reference sequence). Trimming took off 3 bases at V and 1 base at J, with 7 bases between the two ends. CDR3 bases: TGTGCCAGTAGTATGGGACCATCTGGAAACACCATATATTTT. Translated: CASSMGPSGNTIYF.

A remark on this clone: Other DNA sequences within the sample encode an identical CDR3. The rearrangement joins TRBV5-1 to TRBJ1-1, with D perhaps TRBD1 (6 bases). Trimming removed 7 bases at V and 8 bases at J, with 12 bases between. Germline values: CDR1 SGHRS, CDR2 YFSETQ. The CDR3 sequence is 11 residues long. The CDR3 DNA is TGCGCCAGCGAGGGCCAGGGGGAAGCTTTCTTT. This codes for CASEGQGEAFF. The full variable domain, completed using reference TRBV5-1 and TRBJ1-1, is KAGVTQTPRYLIKTRGQQVTLSCSPISGHRSVSWYQQTPGQGLQFLFEYFSETQRNKGNFPGRFSGRQFSNSRSEMNVSTLELGDSALYLCASEGQGEAFFGQGTRLTVV.

This sequence joins TRBV18 and TRBJ1-3, with D possibly matching TRBD1 (5 bases). Germline-derived CDR1 and CDR2 are KGHSH and LQKENI. The CDR3 totals 14 residues. Trimming took 3 bases from V and 0 from J, leaving 6 bases between them. The CDR3 DNA sequence: TGTGCCAGCTCACCCCAGGGCTCTGGAAACACCATATATTTT. Translated, it gives CASSPQGSGNTIYF.

This chain uses TRBV6-1 with TRBJ2-1; D is unclear. Germline V lookup: CDR1 MNHNS, CDR2 SASEGT. The CDR3 runs to 16 residues. Trimming removed 0 bases at V and 10 bases at J, with 19 bases between. The CDR3 DNA reads as TGTGCCAGCAGTGAAGCGCTAAGGGCCCAAGCACAGGAGCAGTTCTTC. This sequence encodes CASSEALRAQAQEQFF.

This clone came up once. The gene calls are TRBV6-6 and TRBJ2-5, with D hard to call. With 2 bases removed from V and 5 bases from J, the gap between germline ends came to 3 bases. Germline V gives CDR1 MNHNY, CDR2 SVGAGI (reference sequence). The CDR3 consists of 11 residues. The CDR3 nucleotides are TGTGCCAGCAGTTACGGGGAGACCCAGTACTTC. Translation gives CASSYGETQYF.

This clone has a single count. This chain uses TRBV7-2 with TRBJ2-1, with TRBD2 matching 7 bases. CDR3 length equals 15 residues. The germline V gene encodes CDR1 SGHTA and CDR2 FQGNSA. V shed 1 base and J 3 bases; nucleotides not matched to a gene: 3. The CDR3 sequence: CASSLVTSSYNEQFF. Written as DNA, the CDR3 is TGTGCCAGCAGCTTAGTGACTAGCAGCTACAATGAGCAGTTCTTC.

The chain employs TRBV27 and TRBJ1-5; a possible D gene is TRBD1 (5 bases). The CDR3 is 16 residues long. Trimming removed 3 bases at V and 6 bases at J, with 18 bases between. The germline V gene has CDR1 MNHEY and CDR2 SMNVEV (reference sequence). CDR3 bases: TGTGCCAGCAGTTTGTCGGCAGGGCCTGGTAGTCAGCCCCAGCATTTT. This sequence encodes CASSLSAGPGSQPQHF.